The 7 T cell receptor beta chains in this list originate from one sample, sequenced in a study of regulatory T cells in long-lasting Graves disease. Time point here: persistent/refractory GD, antithyroid drugs over 5 years with positive TRAb. Isolated PBMC RNA provided the starting material for the TCR library. Library construction for TCR beta used iRepertoire HTBI primers and Arm-PCR of CDR3 regions. Using its own MiXCR run on the multiplex PCR reads, TCRdb lists one record per CDR3 protein. The data contain 500,000 to 800,000 distinct CDR3 sequences, around 30% of them singletons. The sample here was peripheral blood mononuclear cells (PBMCs), taken when the disease was refractory, from a patient treated with antithyroid drugs. Receptors were obtained from a female donor with Graves disease.

This clonotype was found a few times. The V call is TRBV4-1, the J call TRBJ1-2; D not resolved. The CDR3 has 14 amino acids. Germline CDR1 reads MGHRA; CDR2 reads YSYEKL. V lost 3 bases to trimming and J lost 8 bases, with 16 bases between them. The CDR3 DNA reads TGCGCCAGCAGCCATTCTCTTACAGCGAGCGGCTACACCTTC. Translation gives CASSHSLTASGYTF.

The chain uses TRBV7-2 and TRBJ2-7; 10 bases map to TRBD1. The CDR3 totals 15 residues. V lost 5 bases and J lost 3; bases outside the gene matches: 7. Germline-derived CDR1 and CDR2 are SGHTA and FQGNSA. The CDR3 sequence is CASSVTGQGGYEQYF. CDR3 DNA: TGTGCCAGCAGCGTAACCGGACAGGGGGGCTACGAGCAGTACTTC.

The chain couples TRBV28 to TRBJ2-7; no clear D. The germline V gene has CDR1 MDHEN and CDR2 SYDVKM. The CDR3 has 15 residues. V was trimmed by 3 bases and J by 2 bases, leaving 14 bases between them. The CDR3 sequence: CASSFGQAETYEQYF. The CDR3 DNA is TGTGCCAGCAGTTTCGGCCAGGCGGAAACCTACGAGCAGTACTTC.

This clonotype has only a few counts. The chain links TRBV7-9 to TRBJ2-1, with a possible D match to TRBD2 (5 bases). CDR3 length: 13 residues. CDR1 is SEHNR and CDR2 is FQNEAQ in the germline V gene (reference sequence). V shed 3 bases and J shed 6 bases, with 9 bases lying between them. DNA of the CDR3: TGTGCCAGCAGCTTCCGGGAAGGCAATGAGCAGTTCTTC. Amino acids: CASSFREGNEQFF.

The sample holds many counts of this clonotype. The chain joins TRBV10-2 to TRBJ1-1; D remains unclear. CDR1 and CDR2 (germline): WSHSY, SAAADI. The CDR3 contains 13 residues. The V and J ends lost 6 bases and 1 base respectively, with 9 bases between them. CDR3 nucleotide sequence: TGCGCCAGCAGGGATCAGGCGAACACTGAAGCTTTCTTT. Its translation is CASRDQANTEAFF.

The chain links TRBV15 to TRBJ1-3; TRBD1 is a possible D gene (5 bases). V dropped 1 base and J dropped 1 base, with 11 bases sitting between them. Germline CDR1 and CDR2: LNHNV and YYDKDF (reference sequence). This CDR3 contains 16 residues. CDR3 region: CATSRGGGSSGNTIYF. CDR3 in DNA: TGTGCCACCAGCAGAGGCGGGGGATCATCTGGAAACACCATATATTTT.

This clonotype was seen more than once but under ten times. The CDR3 sequence is CAISESGGVGANVLTF. The CDR3 coding sequence is TGTGCCATCAGTGAGTCTGGCGGGGTTGGGGCCAACGTCCTGACTTTC. V gene TRBV10-3 combines with J gene TRBJ2-6; possibly TRBD2 for D (6 bases). The CDR3 consists of 16 residues. Trimming stripped 0 bases from V and 3 bases from J, with 9 bases between. From germline, CDR1 is ENHRY and CDR2 SYGVKD.